Reported below is one T cell receptor beta chain. The data derive from a study of blood T cell repertoires in COVID-19. Study at large: There were acute and convalescent COVID-19 samples, and they came from the United States, Italy and Spain. Sources were T cells, B-cell-depleted T cells, or PBMCs; the material itself was cDNA or gDNA.

Authors' data handling: It was from reference gene primer amplification that nucleated cell counts were estimated. Measured with immunoSEQ multiplex PCR; TCRdb has only the in-frame clones, and not every one. V, J and clone size reflect that table, while D and trimming were determined from the DNA. Here the sample spans 35,000 to 50,000 clones, around four fifths being singletons. From germline, CDR1 is SNHLY and CDR2 FYNNEI. The CDR3 is made up of 14 amino acids. Trimming shortened V by 7 bases and J by 2 bases, and 12 bases separated the two germline ends. The V gene is TRBV2, the J gene TRBJ1-5; maybe TRBD1 (5 bases). This TCR derives from a woman older than 75 with acute or convalescent COVID-19. The sequencing input was peripheral blood. CDR3: CASKQQARNQPQHF. Here the CDR3 DNA reads TGTGCCAGCAAGCAACAGGCCCGCAATCAGCCCCAGCATTTT.